This T cell receptor beta chain was sequenced during a study of T-cell reconstitution after alpha-beta-depleted transplantation in children. On this clonotype: Its antigen is unidentified.

Regarding the study as a whole: By one year post-transplant, T-cell counts and diversity largely arose from T cells that were newly produced. Reports say that about two months after transplant, the alpha-beta T cells came out of several hundred graft clones that had expanded. Surviving thymic progenitors and recipient T cells were the source of high TCRbeta diversity at day 60 in some patients.

The TCRbeta library was prepared with unique molecular identifiers. Each CDR3 protein gets one entry after TCRdb re-called the PCR reads with MiXCR. Among about 830,000 distinct CDR3 sequences listed, 15% to 20% were seen once. The receptor comes from a male patient between 10 and 17 years old who had a stem cell transplant for acute lymphoblastic leukemia, so the T cells may come from the graft donor. The starting material was PBMCs, mostly from graft donor cells, obtained 360 days after TCRalphabeta/CD19-depleted stem cell transplant.

The CDR3 region is CASSPPIRDGTYEQYF. The CDR3 DNA reads TGTGCCAGCTCACCACCTATACGGGATGGGACCTACGAGCAGTACTTC. The chain is built from TRBV18 and TRBJ2-7; D perhaps matches TRBD2 (5 bases). V was pared by 0 bases and J by 2 bases, with 14 bases between. Germline values: CDR1 KGHSH, CDR2 LQKENI. This CDR3 contains 16 residues.